The rows below give T cell receptor beta chains drawn from one sample of a study of long-term antiretroviral therapy in people with HIV. Sequenced by immunoSEQ multiplex PCR; TCRdb stores in-frame clones only, minus some. This sample has fewer than 45,000 clones, with more than 90% found just once. The sequencing used unsorted PBMCs, collected 3.7 years after starting antiretroviral therapy. Receptor source: a woman in her 50s with HIV. CDR3s include the opening cysteine and the closing phenylalanine or tryptophan. A D gene is named only where the DNA matches it firmly. Only some rows state a clone size, as once, few, many or a class for expanded clones.

cdr3_aa | cdr3_nt | d_call | v_call | clone_size | j_call
CASSPGGEPNQPQHF | TGTGCCAGCAGCCCCGGGGGGGAACCCAATCAGCCCCAGCATTTT | . | TRBV9 | . | TRBJ1-5
CASSRTGEGYTF | TGTGCCAGCAGCAGGACAGGGGAGGGCTACACCTTC | TRBD1 | TRBV11-1 | . | TRBJ1-2
CASSVTSGVNTGELFF | TGTGCCAGCAGTGTGACTAGCGGGGTCAACACCGGGGAGCTGTTTTTT | TRBD2 | TRBV6-6 | . | TRBJ2-2
CASSYPSSYEQYF | TGTGCCAGCAGCTACCCCAGCTCCTACGAGCAGTACTTC | . | TRBV11-2 | . | TRBJ2-7
CASSPGLENTDTQYF | TGTGCCAGCAGTCCGGGACTGGAAAATACAGATACGCAGTATTTT | . | TRBV7-9 | . | TRBJ2-3
CASSQVGRLDSGANVLTF | TGCGCCAGCAGCCAAGTTGGCAGGCTTGACTCTGGGGCCAACGTCCTGACTTTC | . | TRBV4-1 | . | TRBJ2-6
CASSSPGGKNTEAFF | TGTGCCAGCAGTTCCCCGGGGGGGAAGAACACTGAAGCTTTCTTT | . | TRBV6-6 | . | TRBJ1-1
CASSLSGPSRGQQPQHF | TGTGCCAGCAGTTTATCCGGGCCCTCCAGGGGGCAGCAGCCCCAGCATTTT | TRBD1 | TRBV27 | once | TRBJ1-5
CASSLDQLAGVYNEQFF | TGCGCCAGCAGCTTAGACCAACTAGCGGGGGTTTACAATGAGCAGTTCTTC | TRBD2 | TRBV4-1 | . | TRBJ2-1
CASSLGTGELFF | TGTGCCAGCAGCTTGGGCACCGGGGAGCTGTTTTTT | . | TRBV7-9 | . | TRBJ2-2
CASSLAQGNQPQHF | TGTGCCAGCAGTTTAGCCCAGGGAAATCAGCCCCAGCATTTT | . | TRBV28 | . | TRBJ1-5
CASSLGGGANYGYTF | TGTGCCAGCAGCTTGGGCGGGGGCGCGAACTATGGCTACACCTTC | . | TRBV5-4 | . | TRBJ1-2
CASRRTASNYGYTF | TGTGCCAGCAGGAGGACAGCCAGCAACTATGGCTACACCTTC | . | TRBV19 | . | TRBJ1-2
CASSSGTLNSPLHF | TGTGCCAGCAGCTCGGGAACACTGAATTCACCCCTCCACTTT | . | TRBV9 | . | TRBJ1-6
CASSSTRQGGYGYTF | TGTGCCAGCAGCTCAACCCGACAGGGAGGCTATGGCTACACCTTC | TRBD1 | TRBV6-5 | . | TRBJ1-2
CATASGPETGELFF | TGTGCAACGGCTTCAGGGCCGGAGACCGGGGAGCTGTTTTTT | . | TRBV9 | . | TRBJ2-2
CASKALATPNNEQFF | TGTGCCAGCAAAGCCTTGGCCACTCCCAACAATGAGCAGTTCTTC | . | TRBV6-1 | . | TRBJ2-1
CASQTGGKTDTQYF | TGTGCCAGCCAAACAGGGGGTAAGACAGATACGCAGTATTTT | TRBD1 | TRBV2 | . | TRBJ2-3
CASSLGRQGTEQYF | TGTGCCAGCAGCTTGGGTCGACAGGGGACCGAGCAGTACTTC | TRBD1 | TRBV5-6 | . | TRBJ2-7
CAITDRNTEAFF | TGTGCCATCACGGACCGAAACACTGAAGCTTTCTTT | . | TRBV10-3 | . | TRBJ1-1
CAWTGLAGTGGELFF | TGTGCCTGGACGGGACTAGCGGGGACGGGCGGGGAGCTGTTTTTT | TRBD2 | TRBV30 | . | TRBJ2-2
CASANRDILKETQYF | TGTGCCAGCGCTAACCGGGACATCTTAAAAGAGACCCAGTACTTC | . | TRBV2 | . | TRBJ2-5
CASSDSLRHSYQPQHF | TGTGCCAGCAGTGACTCGTTGCGGCACTCCTATCAGCCCCAGCATTTT | . | TRBV6-4 | . | TRBJ1-5